Below are 29 T cell receptor beta chains sequenced from a single sample in a study of T cells in localized non-small cell lung cancer. Sequenced by immunoSEQ multiplex PCR; TCRdb stores in-frame clones only, minus some. The sample consists of under 75,000 clones, 86% of them appearing once. The sample here was peripheral blood, taken before any cancer treatment. These receptor sequences come from an older male donor with stage III squamous cell lung carcinoma.

The chain has TRBV9 and TRBJ1-2, with D unclear. Germline assignment: CDR1 SGDLS and CDR2 YYNGEE. The CDR3 is made up of 15 amino acids. V was shortened by 6 bases and J by 3 bases, with 18 bases between the two germline ends. CDR3: CASTPSQRPDYGYTF. In DNA form, the CDR3 reads TGTGCCAGCACCCCTTCACAGCGACCCGACTATGGCTACACCTTC.

The rearrangement joins TRBV29-1 to TRBJ1-1, with D possibly being TRBD1 (5 bases). V was shortened by 4 bases and J by 5 bases, with 17 bases between the two germline ends. The CDR3 sequence is 14 residues long. Germline V gene sequence: CDR1 SQVTM, CDR2 ANQGSEA. The CDR3 is CSVGPRMRGTEAFF. The CDR3 coding sequence is TGCAGCGTTGGACCGAGGATGAGGGGTACTGAAGCTTTCTTT.

Of note for this clone: The germline gene is not matched at one end of the junction; a read error may be the cause. V gene TRBV7-7 combines with J gene TRBJ1-1; TRBD1 matches at 7 bases. The germline V gene has CDR1 SSHAT and CDR2 FNYEAQ (reference sequence). The CDR3 extends over 13 amino acids. The CDR3 loop is CASSHDRDTEAFF. The CDR3 DNA reads TGTGCTAGCAGCCACGACAGGGACACTGAAGCTTTCTTT.

V usage is TRBV30 and J usage is TRBJ1-6; TRBD1 is a possible D gene (5 bases). Per the germline V gene, CDR1 is GTSNPN and CDR2 is SVGIG (reference sequence). There are 14 residues in the CDR3. V lost 5 bases and J lost 8, with 16 bases in between. The CDR3 spells CAWDLRGDYSPLHF. In DNA, the CDR3 is TGTGCCTGGGACCTACGGGGGGATTATTCACCCCTCCACTTT.

Written as DNA, the CDR3 is TGTGCCAGCAGCTTCGCCGTGGCAGGGACTTTTACCTCCTACAATGAGCAGTTCTTC. It encodes CASSFAVAGTFTSYNEQFF. The V and J genes are TRBV7-2 and TRBJ2-1; a possible D gene is TRBD2 (6 bases). Germline CDR1 reads SGHTA; CDR2 reads FQGNSA. The CDR3 length is 19 residues. V was clipped by 3 bases and J by 0 bases, with 21 bases between them.

This chain uses TRBV10-3 with TRBJ2-1; a weak D match, TRBD2 (6 bases). CDR1 is ENHRY and CDR2 is SYGVKD in the germline V gene. The CDR3 is 12 residues long. Trimming left V 10 bases short and J 9 bases short, with 16 bases between. Here the CDR3 DNA reads TGTGCCAGCTGGGACTTAAGGGGTGAGCAGTTCTTC. Its protein is CASWDLRGEQFF.

This rearrangement joins TRBV4-3 to TRBJ1-4; TRBD1 matches 7 bases. The CDR3 consists of 17 residues. Losses at the gene ends were 1 base for V and 8 bases for J; bases not matched to a gene: 13. Germline-derived CDR1 and CDR2 are LGHNA and YSLEER. CDR3 sequence (DNA): TGCGCCAGCAGCCAAGCCCCAGGGGGACAGTGGGACGAAAAACTGTTTTTT. This encodes CASSQAPGGQWDEKLFF.

This sequence joins TRBV14 and TRBJ2-5, with no clear D. With 0 bases removed from V and 5 bases from J, the gap between germline ends came to 16 bases. In germline, CDR1 is SGHDN, CDR2 FVKESK. The CDR3 is 16 residues long. The CDR3 DNA reads TGTGCCAGCAGCCAAGATACATACCCCTCTTTGGAGACCCAGTACTTC. This encodes CASSQDTYPSLETQYF. The full variable domain, with the rest looked up from reference TRBV14 and TRBJ2-5, is EAGVTQFPSHSVIEKGQTVTLRCDPISGHDNLYWYRRVMGKEIKFLLHFVKESKQDESGMPNNRFLAERTGGTYSTLKVQPAELEDSGVYFCASSQDTYPSLETQYFGPGTRLLVL.

This chain joins TRBV27 and TRBJ2-5; D remains unclear. Deletions cut 6 bases from V and 4 bases from J, with 15 bases between. CDR1 and CDR2 (germline): MNHEY, SMNVEV (reference sequence). CDR3 length: 14 amino acids. CDR3 bases: TGTGCCAGCAGCCAATATCCCGGGCGAGAGACCCAGTACTTC. Amino acid sequence: CASSQYPGRETQYF.

This clone has just one count. The chain recombines TRBV5-1 with TRBJ2-7, with 10 bases fitting TRBD1. V shed 4 bases, J shed 6 bases, and the junction held 7 bases outside the gene matches. This CDR3 contains 14 residues. Looked up from germline, CDR1 is SGHRS and CDR2 is YFSETQ. CDR3 residues: CASSTGQGSGEQYV. As DNA, the CDR3 is TGCGCCAGCAGCACGGGACAGGGGTCCGGCGAGCAGTACGTC.

This rearrangement joins TRBV19 to TRBJ2-1, with D possibly TRBD2 on 5 matching bases. In germline, CDR1 is LNHDA, CDR2 SQIVND (reference sequence). Trimming removed 5 bases at V and 0 bases at J, with 11 bases between. CDR3 size: 15 residues. CDR3 DNA: TGTGCCAGTAGTCGGGGTCAGGACTCCTACAATGAGCAGTTCTTC. It is translated as CASSRGQDSYNEQFF.

The chain recombines TRBV6-5 with TRBJ1-2, with D unclear. The germline V and J ends were trimmed by 7 bases and 7 bases, with 16 bases remaining between them. The CDR3 covers 13 residues. CDR1 and CDR2 (germline): MNHEY, SVGAGI. This CDR3 is CASNTGMYAGYTF. The CDR3 DNA reads TGTGCCAGCAACACCGGGATGTACGCTGGCTACACCTTC.

A remark on this clone: This specimen includes other DNA sequences encoding the same CDR3. The chain uses TRBV4-3 and TRBJ2-7, with TRBD1 as a possible D gene (7 bases). The CDR3 is made up of 14 amino acids. Germline lookup yields CDR1 LGHNA and CDR2 YSLEER. Trimming cost V 4 bases and J 3 bases, with 13 bases left between them. CDR3 residues: CASSPGAGGYEQYF. CDR3 nucleotide sequence: TGCGCCAGCAGCCCGGGAGCAGGGGGCTACGAGCAGTACTTC.

V gene TRBV13 combines with J gene TRBJ1-1; tentative D call: TRBD1 (6 bases). Trimming pared 10 bases from V and 5 bases from J, leaving 20 bases between. This CDR3 comprises 14 residues. Germline V gene data show CDR1 as PRHDT and CDR2 as FYEKMQ (reference sequence). The CDR3 protein is CAIPRGGRRTEAFF. CDR3 DNA sequence: TGTGCCATCCCCCGGGGGGGGCGTCGGACTGAAGCTTTCTTT.

This chain joins TRBV27 and TRBJ1-2; 9 nucleotides match TRBD1. The CDR3 runs to 18 residues. Germline CDR1 MNHEY, CDR2 SMNVEV (reference sequence). The J segment lost 4 bases and the V segment lost 4 bases, leaving 16 bases of the junction unmatched. For the CDR3, the DNA is TGTGCCAGCAGTTCCGGGACAGGGAGAGCAGCACTACGCTATGGCTACACCTTC. The encoded protein is CASSSGTGRAALRYGYTF.

The rearrangement uses TRBV2 and TRBJ1-2, with unresolved D. V was pared by 5 bases and J by 4 bases, with 8 bases between. Germline values: CDR1 SNHLY, CDR2 FYNNEI. The CDR3 consists of 12 residues. The CDR3 reads CASSIKTYGYTF. As DNA, the CDR3 is TGTGCCAGCAGTATAAAGACCTATGGCTACACCTTC.

The chain links TRBV11-3 to TRBJ2-7, with a weak D call TRBD2 (5 bases). The CDR3 is made up of 15 amino acids. Per the germline V gene, CDR1 is SGHNT and CDR2 is YENEEA. Trimming removed 4 bases at V and 0 bases at J, with 13 bases between. For the CDR3, the DNA is TGTGCCAGCAGCTCCCGGACTTTAATCTCCTACGAGCAGTACTTC. Its protein is CASSSRTLISYEQYF.

CDR3 DNA: TGTGCCAGCAGCCCGGGGGCCAACTCTGGAAACACCATATATTTT. Protein sequence: CASSPGANSGNTIYF. The J gene is TRBJ1-3, the V gene TRBV7-9, with D tentatively TRBD1 (6 bases). The V gene lost 5 bases and the J gene lost 0 bases, with 11 bases spanning the gap. This CDR3 region has 15 residues. Germline CDR1 is SEHNR and CDR2 is FQNEAQ (reference sequence).

The chain recombines TRBV4-1 with TRBJ2-4; no clear D gene. V lost 1 base, J lost 6 bases, and 7 bases lay in between. This CDR3 has 13 amino acids. Germline values: CDR1 MGHRA, CDR2 YSYEKL. CDR3 protein: CASSQVEGNIQYF. DNA of the CDR3: TGCGCCAGCAGCCAAGTAGAAGGAAACATTCAGTACTTC.

This clone was seen just once. This chain links TRBV27 with TRBJ1-3; no definite D call. The CDR3 runs 13 residues. V lost 7 bases, J lost 0 bases, and 7 bases lay in between. The germline V gene has CDR1 MNHEY and CDR2 SMNVEV (reference sequence). CDR3 sequence (DNA): TGTGCCAGCAAGGACCCCTCTGGAAACACCATATATTTT. This sequence encodes CASKDPSGNTIYF.

CDR3 protein: CASSLAVGGRETQYF. The CDR3 nucleotides read TGTGCCAGCAGCTTAGCGGTCGGGGGGCGAGAGACCCAGTACTTC. The rearrangement joins TRBV7-6 to TRBJ2-5, with a weak D call TRBD2 (7 bases). Germline V gives CDR1 SGHVS, CDR2 FNYEAQ. The CDR3 length is 15 residues. Trimming cost V 0 bases and J 4 bases, with 12 bases left between them.

This clone was seen once. The chain is built from TRBV18 and TRBJ1-2; 9 nucleotides match TRBD1. This CDR3 contains 19 residues. With 3 bases clipped from V and 2 bases from J, the junction kept 16 bases outside the gene matches. CDR1 and CDR2 (germline): KGHSH, LQKENI. CDR3 sequence (DNA): TGTGCCAGCTCACCCTCTCCACCGGGACAGGGTAGAGCCAACTATGGCTACACCTTC. This gives the protein CASSPSPPGQGRANYGYTF.

The chain combines TRBV5-6 with TRBJ1-6; D unclear. There are 14 residues in the CDR3. Germline V gene data show CDR1 as SGHDT and CDR2 as YYEEEE. The V and J ends lost 3 bases and 3 bases respectively, with 7 bases between them. CDR3 loop: CASSSRGYNSPLHF. The CDR3 DNA reads as TGTGCCAGCAGCTCTCGGGGCTATAATTCACCCCTCCACTTT.

This chain joins TRBV6-1 and TRBJ1-2, with D hard to call. Germline lookup yields CDR1 MNHNS and CDR2 SASEGT. Trimming cost V 2 bases and J 3 bases, with 7 bases left between them. This CDR3 is built from 13 residues. CDR3 sequence: CASSERKDYGYTF. The CDR3 nucleotides read TGTGCCAGCAGTGAAAGGAAGGACTATGGCTACACCTTC.

The chain combines TRBV5-4 with TRBJ1-3; the D is unclear. Trimming took 1 base from V and 4 from J, leaving 9 bases between them. Germline V CDR1 and CDR2: SGHNT, YYREEE (reference sequence). The CDR3 spans 14 residues. The CDR3 here is CASSLWGRGNTIYF. For the CDR3, the DNA is TGTGCCAGCAGCTTGTGGGGTCGAGGAAACACCATATATTTT.

This clone was counted a single time. The rearrangement links TRBV30 to TRBJ1-2, with TRBD1 as a possible D gene (6 bases). CDR3 length: 14 amino acids. Trimming stripped 0 bases from V and 1 base from J, with 9 bases between. CDR1 is GTSNPN, CDR2 SVGIG, per germline (reference sequence). The CDR3 bases are TGTGCCTGGAGTGTGACAGGAATTAACTATGGCTACACCTTC. It is translated as CAWSVTGINYGYTF.

The V and J genes are TRBV29-1 and TRBJ2-7; D is ambiguous. The CDR3 is 10 residues long. The V gene's germline CDR1 is SQVTM and CDR2 ANQGSEA. V was cut by 4 bases and J by 3 bases, with 4 bases left in between. This CDR3 is CSVVLYEQYF. CDR3 bases: TGCAGCGTTGTCCTCTACGAGCAGTACTTC.

J is TRBJ2-3 and V is TRBV28; 12 nucleotides agree with TRBD2. This CDR3 is built from 16 residues. The germline CDR1 and CDR2 sequences are MDHEN and SYDVKM. The ends lost 6 bases at V and 2 bases at J; junction bases unmatched: 6. The chain's CDR3 is CASSSLAGGPTDTQYF. As DNA, the CDR3 is TGTGCCAGCAGCTCACTAGCGGGGGGCCCCACAGATACGCAGTATTTT.

This chain joins TRBV5-1 and TRBJ1-1, with 8 bases matching TRBD1. The length of the CDR3 is 14 residues. Trimming took 0 bases from V and 4 from J; bases not matched to a gene: 2. Germline V lookup: CDR1 SGHRS, CDR2 YFSETQ. CDR3 sequence (DNA): TGCGCCAGCAGCTTGGGACAGGGGACCACTGAAGCTTTCTTT. This translates into CASSLGQGTTEAFF.